This TCR beta chain came from a study of OX40 agonist ivuxolimab in advanced cancers. Germline-derived CDR1 and CDR2 are SGDLS and YYNGEE. There are 12 residues in the CDR3. V was pared by 7 bases and J by 1 base, with 6 bases between. The method was immunoSEQ multiplex PCR; TCRdb's version includes in-frame clones alone and lacks a portion of them. Among over 15,000 clones listed, approximately 79% were seen once. This material consisted of CD4+ or CD8+ T cells sorted from blood, taken in a trial of the OX40 agonist ivuxolimab. The genes are TRBV9 and TRBJ2-1; D gene unclear. The origin of this receptor is an adult with an advanced solid tumor such as melanoma, head and neck, liver or kidney cancer. The CDR3 protein is CASGKSYNEQFF. Here the CDR3 DNA reads TGTGCCAGCGGGAAATCCTACAATGAGCAGTTCTTC.